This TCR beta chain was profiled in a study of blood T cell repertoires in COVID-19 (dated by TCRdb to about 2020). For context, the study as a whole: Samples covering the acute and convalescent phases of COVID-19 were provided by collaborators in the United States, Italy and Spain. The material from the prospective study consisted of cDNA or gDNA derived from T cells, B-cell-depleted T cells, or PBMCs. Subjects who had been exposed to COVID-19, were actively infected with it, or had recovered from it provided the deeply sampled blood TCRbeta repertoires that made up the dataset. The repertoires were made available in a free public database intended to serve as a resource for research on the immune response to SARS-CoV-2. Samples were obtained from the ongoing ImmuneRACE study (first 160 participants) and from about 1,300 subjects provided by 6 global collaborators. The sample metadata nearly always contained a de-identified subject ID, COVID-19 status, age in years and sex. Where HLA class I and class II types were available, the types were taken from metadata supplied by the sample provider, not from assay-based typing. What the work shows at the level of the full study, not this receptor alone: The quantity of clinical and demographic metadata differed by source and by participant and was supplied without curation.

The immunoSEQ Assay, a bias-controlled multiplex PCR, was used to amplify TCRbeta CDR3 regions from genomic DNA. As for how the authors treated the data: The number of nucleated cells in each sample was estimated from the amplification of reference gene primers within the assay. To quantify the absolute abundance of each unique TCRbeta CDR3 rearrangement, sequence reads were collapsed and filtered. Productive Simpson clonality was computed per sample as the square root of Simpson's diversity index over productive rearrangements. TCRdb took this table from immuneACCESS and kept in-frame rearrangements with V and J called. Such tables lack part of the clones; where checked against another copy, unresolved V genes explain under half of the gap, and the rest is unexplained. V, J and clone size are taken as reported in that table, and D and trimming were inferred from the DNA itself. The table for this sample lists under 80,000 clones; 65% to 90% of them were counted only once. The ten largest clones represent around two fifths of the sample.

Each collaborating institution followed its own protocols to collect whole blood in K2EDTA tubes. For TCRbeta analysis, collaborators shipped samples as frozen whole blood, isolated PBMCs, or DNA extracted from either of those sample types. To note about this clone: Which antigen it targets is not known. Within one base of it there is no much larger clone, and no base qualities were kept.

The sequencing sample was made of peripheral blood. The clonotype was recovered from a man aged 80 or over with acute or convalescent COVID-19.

In nucleotides, the sequence is TGTGCCAGCAGCTTAATCAGGGGTGATAATGAAAAACTGTTTTTT. It is translated as CASSLIRGDNEKLFF. Rearrangement joined TRBV11-2 to TRBJ1-4; TRBD1 could be the D gene, as 6 bases match. V and J lose 2 bases and 4 bases, and a span of 11 bases separates them. From a lookup of the germline V gene, CDR1 and CDR2 are SGHAT and FQNNGV. Counted from cysteine to phenylalanine, this CDR3 has 15 amino acids. The kept DNA is CDR3 alone, 45 bases in frame from the first base.